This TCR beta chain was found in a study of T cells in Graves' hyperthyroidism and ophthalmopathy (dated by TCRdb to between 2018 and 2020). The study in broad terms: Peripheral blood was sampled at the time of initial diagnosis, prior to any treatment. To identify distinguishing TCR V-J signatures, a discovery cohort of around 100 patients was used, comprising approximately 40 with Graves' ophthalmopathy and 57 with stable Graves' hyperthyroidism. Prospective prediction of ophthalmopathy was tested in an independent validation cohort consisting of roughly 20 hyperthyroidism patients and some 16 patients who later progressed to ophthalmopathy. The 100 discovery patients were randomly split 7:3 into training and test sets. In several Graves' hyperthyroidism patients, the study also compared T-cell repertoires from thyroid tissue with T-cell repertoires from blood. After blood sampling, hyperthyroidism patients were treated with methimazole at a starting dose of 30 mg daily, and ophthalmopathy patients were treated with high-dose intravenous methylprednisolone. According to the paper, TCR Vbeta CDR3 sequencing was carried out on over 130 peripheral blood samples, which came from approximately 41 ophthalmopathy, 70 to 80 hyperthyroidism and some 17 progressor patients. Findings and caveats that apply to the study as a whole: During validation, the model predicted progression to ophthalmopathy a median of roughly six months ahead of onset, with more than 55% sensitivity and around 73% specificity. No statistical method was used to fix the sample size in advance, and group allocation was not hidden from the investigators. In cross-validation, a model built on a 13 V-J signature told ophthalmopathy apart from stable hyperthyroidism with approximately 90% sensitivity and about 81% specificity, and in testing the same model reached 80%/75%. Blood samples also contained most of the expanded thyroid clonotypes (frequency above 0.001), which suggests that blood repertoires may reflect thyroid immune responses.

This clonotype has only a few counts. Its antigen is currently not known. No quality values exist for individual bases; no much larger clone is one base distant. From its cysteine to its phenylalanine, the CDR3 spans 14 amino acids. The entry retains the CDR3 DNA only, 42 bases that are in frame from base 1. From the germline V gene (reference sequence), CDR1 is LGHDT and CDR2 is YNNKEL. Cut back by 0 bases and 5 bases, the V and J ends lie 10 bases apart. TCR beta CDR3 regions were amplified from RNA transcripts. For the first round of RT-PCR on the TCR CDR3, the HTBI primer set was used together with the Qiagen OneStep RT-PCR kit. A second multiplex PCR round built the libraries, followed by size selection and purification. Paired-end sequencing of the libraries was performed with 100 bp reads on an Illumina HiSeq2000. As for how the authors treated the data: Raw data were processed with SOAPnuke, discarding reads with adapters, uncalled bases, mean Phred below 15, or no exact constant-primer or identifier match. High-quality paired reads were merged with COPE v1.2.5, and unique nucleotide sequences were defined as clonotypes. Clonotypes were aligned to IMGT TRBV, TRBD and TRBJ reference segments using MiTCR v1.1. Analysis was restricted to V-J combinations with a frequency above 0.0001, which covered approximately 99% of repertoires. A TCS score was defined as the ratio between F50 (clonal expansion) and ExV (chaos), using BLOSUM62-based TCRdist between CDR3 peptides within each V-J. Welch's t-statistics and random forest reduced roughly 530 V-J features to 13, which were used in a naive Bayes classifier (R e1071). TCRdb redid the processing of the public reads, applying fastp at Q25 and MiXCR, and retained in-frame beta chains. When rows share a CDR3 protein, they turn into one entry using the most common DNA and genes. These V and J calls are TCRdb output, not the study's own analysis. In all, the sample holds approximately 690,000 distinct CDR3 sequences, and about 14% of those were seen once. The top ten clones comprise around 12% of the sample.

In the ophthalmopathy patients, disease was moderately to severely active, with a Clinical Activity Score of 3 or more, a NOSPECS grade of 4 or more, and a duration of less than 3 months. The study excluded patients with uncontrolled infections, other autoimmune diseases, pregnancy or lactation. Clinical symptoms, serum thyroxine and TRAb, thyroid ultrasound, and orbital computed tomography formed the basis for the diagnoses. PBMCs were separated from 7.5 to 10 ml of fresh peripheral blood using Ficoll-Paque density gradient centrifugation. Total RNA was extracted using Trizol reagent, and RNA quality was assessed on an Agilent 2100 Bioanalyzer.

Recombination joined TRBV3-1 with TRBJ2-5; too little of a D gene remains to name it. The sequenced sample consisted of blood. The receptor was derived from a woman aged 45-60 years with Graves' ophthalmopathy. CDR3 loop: CASSQEKGTETQYF. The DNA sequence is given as TGTGCCAGCAGCCAAGAGAAGGGTACGGAGACCCAGTACTTC.